This entry lists 20 T cell receptor beta chains sequenced from one sample in a study of T cells in Graves' hyperthyroidism and ophthalmopathy. Amplification of TCR beta CDR3 regions used RNA as the template. During a first-round RT-PCR of the TCR CDR3, the HTBI primer set was used. TCRdb called the multiplex PCR reads again in MiXCR, with one record for every CDR3 protein. There are roughly 520,000 distinct CDR3 sequences in the sample; roughly a quarter occur only once, and approximately 10% lies in the top ten. Material for sequencing was blood. These receptors came from a woman aged 25 to 45 with Graves' ophthalmopathy.

This clonotype has ten or more counts. The CDR3 loop is CASSQPNNYGYTF. For the CDR3, the DNA is TGTGCCAGCAGCCAACCAAATAACTATGGCTACACCTTC. This chain links TRBV3-1 with TRBJ1-2; no clear D gene. The V end was cut by 2 bases, the J end by 1 base, with 5 bases between. Germline V lookup: CDR1 LGHDT, CDR2 YNNKEL (reference sequence). This CDR3 spans 13 amino acids.

CDR3 in amino acids: CASSLLWMNTEAFF. The CDR3 DNA follows: TGTGCCAGCAGTTTACTATGGATGAACACTGAAGCTTTCTTT. The rearrangement joins TRBV6-5 to TRBJ1-1; D unclear. Germline CDR1 and CDR2: MNHEY and SVGAGI. With 4 bases removed from V and 0 bases from J, the gap between germline ends came to 9 bases. This CDR3 spans 14 amino acids.

This clonotype was picked up many times. V and J are TRBV19 and TRBJ1-1; 9 bases are shared with TRBD1. The CDR3 length is 16 residues. J gave up 7 bases and V 4 bases, and 13 bases lay outside the gene matches. Germline values: CDR1 LNHDA, CDR2 SQIVND (reference sequence). CDR3 nucleotide sequence: TGTGCCAGTAGTAGAGGACAGGGGATAGGGGTAGATGAAGCTTTCTTT. Residues: CASSRGQGIGVDEAFF.

In this sample, this clonotype turned up many times. This sequence joins TRBV9 and TRBJ1-3; possible D gene TRBD1, 6 bases. From germline, CDR1 is SGDLS and CDR2 YYNGEE. The ends were cut back, 0 bases at V and 0 bases at J, with 19 bases in the middle. CDR3 length: 19 residues. This chain's CDR3 is CASSVESWTESRSGNTIYF. The CDR3, as DNA: TGTGCCAGCAGCGTAGAATCCTGGACAGAATCCCGCTCTGGAAACACCATATATTTT.

Remarks on this clonotype: With a much larger clone just one base away, this may be a read error. The chain couples TRBV9 to TRBJ2-7, with TRBD2 identical over 10 bases. Germline CDR1 and CDR2: SGDLS and YYNGEE. The length of the CDR3 is 15 residues. The CDR3 sequence is CTSSVAERGGHEQYF. CDR3 DNA sequence: TGTACCAGCAGCGTAGCCGAGCGGGGGGGCCACGAGCAGTACTTC.

CDR3 sequence: CASQGGGNEQYF. CDR3 sequence (DNA): TGTGCCAGCCAGGGAGGTGGGAACGAGCAGTACTTC. V gene TRBV28 combines with J gene TRBJ2-7; D perhaps matches TRBD2 (6 bases). The CDR3 is 12 amino acids. Trimming shortened V by 8 bases and J by 5 bases, and 13 bases separated the two germline ends. CDR1 MDHEN and CDR2 SYDVKM come from the germline V gene.

The rearrangement uses TRBV20-1 and TRBJ2-5, with 8 nucleotides matching TRBD2. Germline CDR1 and CDR2: DFQATT and SNEGSKA (reference sequence). The trim removed 0 bases at V and 4 bases at J, leaving 10 bases unmatched. The CDR3 length is 16 residues. This chain's CDR3 is CSAREYLGLVRETQYF. The CDR3 DNA follows: TGCAGTGCTAGAGAGTACCTGGGACTAGTAAGAGAGACCCAGTACTTC.

This clonotype occurred many times. The genes are TRBV12-3 or TRBV12-4 and TRBJ1-5; 8 nucleotides match TRBD1. The CDR3 has 13 residues. Trimming removed 8 bases from V and 6 bases from J; junction bases left unmatched: 6. The CDR3 here is CASLWGTGQPQHF. CDR3 in DNA: TGTGCCAGCCTGTGGGGGACAGGTCAGCCCCAGCATTTT.

The chain links TRBV7-3 to TRBJ1-1; no definite D call. Trimming took 5 bases from V and 7 from J, leaving 14 bases between them. Germline V gene lookup returns CDR1 SGHTA and CDR2 FQGTGA. This CDR3 contains 13 residues. In DNA form, the CDR3 reads TGTGCCAGCAGCGGGGTCGGAGATGGTGAAGCTTTCTTT. Translation gives CASSGVGDGEAFF.

Comment on this clonotype: One base away lies a much larger clone, so this may be a sequencing read error. The J gene is TRBJ2-7, the V gene TRBV6-1; a weak D match, TRBD2 (6 bases). V gave up 5 bases and J gave up 5 bases, with 19 bases separating them. Germline loops: CDR1 MNHNS, CDR2 SASEGT. CDR3 length equals 15 residues. For the CDR3, the DNA is TGTGCCAGCAGTCCCCGGGACTTGACCTCTAACGAGCAGTACTTC. This translates into CASSPRDLTSNEQYF.

This clonotype has at least ten counts. In DNA, the CDR3 is TGTGCCAGCAGCCAACTAGAACGGGGCTGGGGTGCTTTCTTT. It codes for CASSQLERGWGAFF. V is TRBV3-1 and J is TRBJ1-1, with a weak D call TRBD1 (5 bases). The CDR3 has 14 residues. The V and J ends lost 2 bases and 11 bases respectively, with 18 bases between them. Germline V CDR1 and CDR2: LGHDT, YNNKEL (reference sequence). Using reference TRBV3-1 and TRBJ1-1 for the parts outside the CDR3, the full variable domain is DTAVSQTPKYLVTQMGNDKSIKCEQNLGHDTMYWYKQDSKKFLKIMFSYNNKELIINETVPNRFSPKSPDKAHLNLHINSLELGDSAVYFCASSQLERGWGAFFGQGTRLTVV.

Ten or more counts support this clonotype. The chain joins TRBV4-1 to TRBJ2-5, with D maybe TRBD1 (5 bases). Germline V CDR1 and CDR2: MGHRA, YSYEKL. V lost 1 base to trimming and J lost 1 base, with 7 bases between them. CDR3 length: 14 residues. The CDR3 coding sequence is TGCGCCAGCAGCCAAGTCCAGGGCCAAGAGACCCAGTACTTC. Protein product: CASSQVQGQETQYF.

This clonotype came up a few times. V is TRBV28 and J is TRBJ1-1; 7 nucleotides agree with TRBD1. V lost 5 bases, J lost 6 bases, and 6 bases stayed unmatched. The germline CDR1 and CDR2 sequences are MDHEN and SYDVKM. This CDR3 is built from 13 residues. CDR3 sequence (DNA): TGTGCCAGCAGTGCGCGGGACAGCGCTGAAGCTTTCTTT. The encoded protein is CASSARDSAEAFF.

This clonotype was counted a few times. V gene TRBV30 combines with J gene TRBJ2-7, with D perhaps given as TRBD1 or TRBD2 (5 bases each). Trimming pared 6 bases from V and 2 bases from J, leaving 14 bases between. The CDR3 contains 13 residues. CDR1 is GTSNPN, CDR2 SVGIG, per germline (reference sequence). The CDR3 nucleotides read TGTGCCTGCACGGGGCAGGCCACCTACGAGCAGTACTTC. It specifies CACTGQATYEQYF. Full variable domain (remainder filled in from reference TRBV30 and TRBJ2-7): SQTIHQWPATLVQPVGSPLSLECTVEGTSNPNLYWYRQAAGRGLQLLFYSVGIGQISSEVPQNLSASRPQDRQFILSSKKLLLSDSGFYLCACTGQATYEQYFGPGTRLTVT.

This clonotype appeared a single time. The chain is built from TRBV12-3 or TRBV12-4 and TRBJ2-5, with 12 bases identical to TRBD2. This CDR3 spans 18 amino acids. The trim removed 1 base at V and 5 bases at J, leaving 11 bases unmatched. The CDR3, as DNA: TGTGCCAGCAGTTTAGGAGGAGGTGCTAGCGGGGGGGCTGAGACCCAGTACTTC. Translating it yields CASSLGGGASGGAETQYF.

This clonotype was observed many times. The DNA of the CDR3 is TGTGCCAGCAGCTTGTGGGGGGGTCAGCCCCAGCATTTT. Encoded protein: CASSLWGGQPQHF. The chain recombines TRBV5-6 with TRBJ1-5, with D tentatively TRBD1 (5 bases). Germline V gives CDR1 SGHDT, CDR2 YYEEEE. Trimming took 1 base from V and 6 from J, leaving 8 bases between them. CDR3 length equals 13 residues.

This clonotype occurred many times. V gene TRBV6-1 combines with J gene TRBJ1-2; no clear D gene. V was cut by 0 bases and J by 4 bases, with 12 bases left in between. The CDR3 length is 15 residues. Per the germline V gene, CDR1 is MNHNS and CDR2 is SASEGT. CDR3 coding DNA: TGTGCCAGCAGTGAAGCAGGACGGCCCTTCTATGGCTACACCTTC. Translated: CASSEAGRPFYGYTF.

The V gene is TRBV12-3 or TRBV12-4, the J gene TRBJ2-5, with TRBD1 matching 7 bases. The V and J ends lost 6 bases and 3 bases, in that order; junction bases with no gene match: 10. The CDR3 loop spans 15 amino acids. CDR3 nucleotides: TGTGCCAGCAGCCTCAAAGGGGGCAGGGAAGAGACCCAGTACTTC. This encodes CASSLKGGREETQYF.

This clonotype was detected many times. V and J are TRBV12-3 or TRBV12-4 and TRBJ2-7; D is unclear. The CDR3 loop spans 13 amino acids. V was shortened by 6 bases and J by 6 bases, with 15 bases between the two germline ends. In nucleotides, the CDR3 is TGTGCCAGCAGGTTAATCGGCCGGACCGAGCAGTACTTC. Protein product: CASRLIGRTEQYF.

V and J are TRBV6-5 and TRBJ2-7; 7 nucleotides agree with TRBD2. Germline CDR1 and CDR2: MNHEY and SVGAGI. Germline trimming cut 2 bases from V and 9 bases from J; bases unmatched to any gene: 13. The CDR3 is 15 residues long. CDR3 sequence (DNA): TGTGCCAGCAGTTACGGGCTAGCGGATCCTCTCGGGCAGTACTTC. This sequence encodes CASSYGLADPLGQYF.